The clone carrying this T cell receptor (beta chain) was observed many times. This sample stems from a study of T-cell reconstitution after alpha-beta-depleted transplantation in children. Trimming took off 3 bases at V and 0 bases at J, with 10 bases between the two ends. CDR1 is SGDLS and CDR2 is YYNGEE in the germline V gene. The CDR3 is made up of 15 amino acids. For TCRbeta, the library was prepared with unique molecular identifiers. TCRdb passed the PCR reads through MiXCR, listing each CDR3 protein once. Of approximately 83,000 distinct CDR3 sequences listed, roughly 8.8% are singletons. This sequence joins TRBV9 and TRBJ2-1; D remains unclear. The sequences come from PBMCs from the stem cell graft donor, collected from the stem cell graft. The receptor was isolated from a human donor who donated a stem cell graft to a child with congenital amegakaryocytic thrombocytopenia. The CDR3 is CASSAETTSYNEQFF. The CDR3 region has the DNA TGTGCCAGCAGCGCCGAAACTACCTCCTACAATGAGCAGTTCTTC.